This T cell receptor (beta chain) appears in the sequencing data of a study of blood T cell repertoires in COVID-19. Across the study: The United States, Italy and Spain were the sources of the acute and convalescent COVID-19 samples.

This CDR3 has 16 amino acids. J gave up 4 bases and V 4 bases, and 5 bases lay outside the gene matches. Per germline, CDR1 LGHNA and CDR2 YSLEER. Libraries were prepared by immunoSEQ multiplex PCR; TCRdb keeps only in-frame clonotypes and omits some of them. The sample consists of 200,000 to 250,000 clones, around 83% of them appearing once. The gene calls are TRBV4-3 and TRBJ2-6; TRBD1 matches 9 bases. The receptor's source is a woman aged 50 to 60 with COVID-19, enrolled during active disease. Sequencing was carried out using peripheral blood. CDR3 amino acids: CASSPDRGWGANVLTF. The CDR3 nucleotides are TGCGCCAGCAGCCCCGACAGGGGGTGGGGGGCCAACGTCCTGACTTTC.